This T cell receptor beta chain was identified in a study of blood T cells in healthy people across ages. Study-wide findings and caveats: Researchers said unsorted PBMCs prevented a conclusive naive versus antigen-experienced comparison. More naive CD4+ cells and higher diversity marked long-lived donors relative to aged donors.

For this clonotype: The antigen is undetermined.

The CDR3 consists of 15 residues. Germline CDR1 reads MNHEY; CDR2 reads SVGEGT. Between the trimmed V and J ends, which lost 5 bases and 8 bases, there was a span of 19 bases. Alongside a J-beta primer mix, a sample-barcoded 5' primer served in a second PCR lasting about 7 to 11 cycles. Every single cDNA molecule received a tag from a template-switch adaptor with 12 random nucleotides. From the 5' RACE reads, TCRdb called clonotypes with MiXCR, one entry per CDR3 protein. The table includes almost 1 million distinct CDR3 sequences, about 53% detected once. Sequenced material: blood. The receptor comes from a woman in her sixties in good health. The chain is built from TRBV6-2 or TRBV6-3 and TRBJ2-1, with unresolved D. CDR3 sequence reads: CASSRSLGTADEQFF. The CDR3 DNA sequence: TGTGCCAGCAGTCGTTCCCTCGGAACCGCGGATGAGCAGTTCTTC.